The clone carrying this TCR beta chain was counted only a few times. As yet, its antigen is unknown. This CDR3 has 15 residues. Germline V gives CDR1 MNHNS, CDR2 SASEGT. Germline trimming cut 6 bases from V and 0 bases from J; bases unmatched to any gene: 2. Addition of a universal primer site occurred through template switching, and cDNA carried unique molecular identifiers. TCRdb fed the 5' RACE reads into MiXCR, producing one record per CDR3 protein. The data hold some 900,000 distinct CDR3 sequences, with about 12% observed a single time. This sample is part of a study of identical twins. Study-level points and caveats: Researchers reported excess low generation probability among twin-shared out-of-frame alpha sequences. Beta out-of-frame twin sharing showed a weaker excess.

This sample also appeared in a second study, on yellow fever vaccine responses in identical twins.

The gene calls are TRBV6-1 and TRBJ2-3; 11 nucleotides agree with TRBD1. The material sequenced was PBMCs. The receptor was isolated from a woman between 18 and 30 years old in good health. The chain's CDR3 is CASRGDRGSTDTQYF. CDR3 DNA sequence: TGTGCCAGCAGGGGGGACAGGGGGAGCACAGATACGCAGTATTTT.